These 12 T cell receptor beta chains share one sample of origin, sequenced in a study of OX40 agonist ivuxolimab in advanced cancers. TCRdb's copy holds only in-frame clones and misses some; the assay was immunoSEQ multiplex PCR. The profile covers roughly 92,000 clones, with approximately 90% appearing a single time and 0.81% taken by the ten largest. The source material was CD4+ or CD8+ T cells sorted from blood, sampled in a trial of the OX40 agonist ivuxolimab. Receptors were obtained from an adult with an advanced solid tumor such as melanoma, head and neck, liver or kidney cancer.

This chain joins TRBV11-1 and TRBJ2-5, with 9 bases identical to TRBD1. The CDR3 consists of 16 residues. Germline V gene lookup returns CDR1 SGHAT and CDR2 FQDESV (reference sequence). The trim removed 4 bases at V and 1 base at J, leaving 7 bases unmatched. CDR3 DNA: TGTGCCAGCAGCTACCCCGTACAGGGGGCCCAAGAGACCCAGTACTTC. This gives the protein CASSYPVQGAQETQYF.

J is TRBJ1-4 and V is TRBV19, with D uncertain. Between the trimmed V and J ends, which lost 8 bases and 8 bases, there was a span of 12 bases. This CDR3 is built from 12 residues. The V gene's germline CDR1 is LNHDA and CDR2 SQIVND (reference sequence). CDR3 nucleotide sequence: TGTGCCAGTTATGAAGCCCCGGAAAAACTGTTTTTT. Its translation: CASYEAPEKLFF.

The chain carries TRBV7-8 and TRBJ2-7, with TRBD1 matching over 7 bases. This CDR3 contains 14 residues. V dropped 3 bases and J dropped 5; count of bases not matched to a gene: 7. CDR1 SGHVS and CDR2 FQNEAQ come from the germline V gene. The CDR3 sequence is CASSFGQVIDEQYF. Written as DNA, the CDR3 is TGTGCCAGCAGCTTCGGACAGGTTATCGACGAGCAGTACTTC.

V is TRBV11-3 and J is TRBJ2-1; 9 nucleotides match TRBD1. Germline CDR1 and CDR2: SGHNT and YENEEA. CDR3 length: 13 amino acids. With V trimmed by 7 bases and J by 8 bases, 6 bases remained unmatched. CDR3 DNA sequence: TGTGCCAGCACCTTGGGACAGGGTTATGAGCAGTTCTTC. This encodes CASTLGQGYEQFF.

This clone was seen more than once but under ten times. Other DNA sequences of this sample code for an identical CDR3. The chain is built from TRBV4-2 and TRBJ1-1; no reliable D call. This CDR3 region has 14 residues. The ends were cut back, 1 base at V and 1 base at J, with 7 bases in the middle. Germline CDR1 is LGHNA and CDR2 is YNFKEQ. The CDR3 loop is CASSQGIENTEAFF. Here the CDR3 DNA reads TGTGCCAGCAGCCAAGGGATTGAGAACACTGAAGCTTTCTTT.

V gene TRBV5-4 combines with J gene TRBJ1-2; no definite D call. The V gene lost 4 bases and the J gene lost 8 bases, with 15 bases spanning the gap. Germline loops: CDR1 SGHNT, CDR2 YYREEE (reference sequence). This CDR3 contains 13 residues. DNA for the CDR3: TGTGCCAGCAGCCAAGAAGGGCGAGGGGGCTACACCTTC. Translation gives CASSQEGRGGYTF.

V gene TRBV28 combines with J gene TRBJ2-1; 12 nucleotides line up with TRBD2. The CDR3 consists of 15 residues. The germline V gene encodes CDR1 MDHEN and CDR2 SYDVKM. The J segment lost 6 bases and the V segment lost 5 bases, leaving 5 bases of the junction unmatched. The CDR3: CASSPSGRESNEQFF. CDR3 sequence (DNA): TGTGCCAGCAGTCCTAGCGGGAGGGAGAGCAATGAGCAGTTCTTC. The full variable domain, rest sourced from reference TRBV28 and TRBJ2-1, is DVKVTQSSRYLVKRTGEKVFLECVQDMDHENMFWYRQDPGLGLRLIYFSYDVKMKEKGDIPEGYSVSREKKERFSLILESASTNQTSMYLCASSPSGRESNEQFFGPGTRLTVL.

The genes are TRBV29-1 and TRBJ2-3; 13 bases are a match to TRBD2. The V gene's germline CDR1 is SQVTM and CDR2 ANQGSEA. The trim removed 5 bases at V and 2 bases at J, leaving 4 bases unmatched. The CDR3 covers 15 residues. The CDR3 is CSVTSGRAYTDTQYF. CDR3 in DNA: TGCAGCGTTACTAGCGGGAGGGCCTACACAGATACGCAGTATTTT.

This chain uses TRBV5-6 with TRBJ2-3; TRBD1 aligns across 7 bases. This CDR3 is built from 15 residues. Germline lookup yields CDR1 SGHDT and CDR2 YYEEEE. J was trimmed by 2 bases and V by 1 base; bases with no gene match: 4. This CDR3 reads CASSLSGGFTDTQYF. CDR3 sequence (DNA): TGTGCCAGCAGCTTGTCAGGGGGATTCACAGATACGCAGTATTTT.

The chain carries TRBV7-2 and TRBJ2-7; the match to TRBD2 covers 14 bases. The CDR3 runs 17 residues. Germline CDR1 is SGHTA and CDR2 is FQGNSA. V was pared by 5 bases and J by 0 bases, with 6 bases of the junction left unmatched. CDR3 bases: TGTGCCAGCAGCCGCGGACTAGCGGGAGGAGACTCCTACGAGCAGTACTTC. Its protein product is CASSRGLAGGDSYEQYF.

The V gene is TRBV28, the J gene TRBJ1-2, with D uncertain. The germline V and J ends were trimmed by 3 bases and 8 bases, with 10 bases remaining between them. Germline assignment: CDR1 MDHEN and CDR2 SYDVKM. The CDR3 covers 12 residues. CDR3 DNA sequence: TGTGCCAGCAGTTTGTACGAGTCGGGCTACACCTTC. Translated: CASSLYESGYTF.

The chain uses TRBV6-1 and TRBJ2-7; D call uncertain. Germline V gene lookup returns CDR1 MNHNS and CDR2 SASEGT. The CDR3 sequence is 13 residues long. With 4 bases removed from V and 4 bases from J, the gap between germline ends came to 11 bases. The CDR3 DNA reads as TGTGCCAGCAGTGTAGGGCGCCAATACGAGCAGTACTTC. Amino acids: CASSVGRQYEQYF.